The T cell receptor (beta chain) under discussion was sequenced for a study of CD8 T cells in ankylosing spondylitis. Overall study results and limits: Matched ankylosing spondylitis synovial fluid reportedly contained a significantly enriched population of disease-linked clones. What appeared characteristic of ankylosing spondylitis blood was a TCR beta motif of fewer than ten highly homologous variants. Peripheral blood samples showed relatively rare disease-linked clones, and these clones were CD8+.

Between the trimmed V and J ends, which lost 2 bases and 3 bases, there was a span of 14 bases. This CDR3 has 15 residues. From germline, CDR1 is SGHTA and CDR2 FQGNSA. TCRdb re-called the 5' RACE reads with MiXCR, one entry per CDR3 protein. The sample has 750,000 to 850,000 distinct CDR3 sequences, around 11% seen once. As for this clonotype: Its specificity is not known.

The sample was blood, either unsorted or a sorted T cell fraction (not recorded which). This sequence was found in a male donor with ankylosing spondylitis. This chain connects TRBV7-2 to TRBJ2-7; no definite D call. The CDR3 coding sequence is TGTGCCAGCAGCTTACGAAGGGCTTCGCTCTACGAGCAGTACTTC. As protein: CASSLRRASLYEQYF.